Described below is a single TCR beta chain sequence and its context. The data derive from a study of blood T cell repertoires in COVID-19. Sequencing was performed with immunoSEQ multiplex PCR; in TCRdb, only in-frame clones are kept and a portion is missing. The repertoire holds about 260,000 clones, with 84% as singletons. Trimming removed 4 bases at V and 0 bases at J, with 10 bases between. There are 15 residues in the CDR3. Germline CDR1 SGHVS, CDR2 FQNEAQ. The TCR comes from a man aged 30 to 39 with acute COVID-19. V is TRBV7-8 and J is TRBJ2-1; D might be TRBD2 (5 bases). The material sequenced was PBMCs or T cells enriched from blood (not recorded which). The CDR3 DNA reads as TGTGCCAGCAGCTCCGGACTGGACTCCTACAATGAGCAGTTCTTC. Its translation: CASSSGLDSYNEQFF.